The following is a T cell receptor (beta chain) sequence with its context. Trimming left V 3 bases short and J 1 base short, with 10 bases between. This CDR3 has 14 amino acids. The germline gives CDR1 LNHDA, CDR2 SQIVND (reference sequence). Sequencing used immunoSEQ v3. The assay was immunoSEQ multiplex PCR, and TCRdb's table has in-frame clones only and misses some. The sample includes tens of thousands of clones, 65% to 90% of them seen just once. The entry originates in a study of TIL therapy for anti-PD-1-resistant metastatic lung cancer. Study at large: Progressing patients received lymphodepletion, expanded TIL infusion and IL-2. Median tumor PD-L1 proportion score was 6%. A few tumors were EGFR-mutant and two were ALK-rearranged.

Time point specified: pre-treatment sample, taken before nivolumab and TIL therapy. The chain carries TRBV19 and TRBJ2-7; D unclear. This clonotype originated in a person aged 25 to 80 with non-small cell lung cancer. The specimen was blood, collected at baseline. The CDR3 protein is CASSITVGSYEQYF. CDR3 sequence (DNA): TGTGCCAGTAGTATCACCGTTGGGTCCTACGAGCAGTACTTC. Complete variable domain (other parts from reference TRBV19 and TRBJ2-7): DGGITQSPKYLFRKEGQNVTLSCEQNLNHDAMYWYRQDPGQGLRLIYYSQIVNDFQKGDIAEGYSVSREKKESFPLTVTSAQKNPTAFYLCASSITVGSYEQYFGPGTRLTVT.